This T cell receptor (beta chain) appears in the sequencing data of a study of blood T cell repertoires in COVID-19. Across the study: The origin of the acute and convalescent COVID-19 samples was the United States, Italy and Spain. The cDNA or gDNA used as material had been derived from T cells, B-cell-depleted T cells, or PBMCs.

V lost 2 bases and J lost 2, with 8 bases in between. Germline CDR1 and CDR2: MNHEY and SVGEGT. CDR3 length: 14 residues. The data were produced by immunoSEQ multiplex PCR, yet TCRdb's version contains in-frame clones alone and is incomplete. The sample gives hundreds of thousands of clones, about 87% of which show up once; 6.5% to 9.5% is in the top ten. The V gene is TRBV6-2 or TRBV6-3, the J gene TRBJ2-3; possibly TRBD2 for D (5 bases). Material for sequencing was peripheral blood. The receptor was derived from a woman between 45 and 65 years old who had recovered from COVID-19. For the CDR3, the DNA is TGTGCCAGCAGTTACGGGAGCTACACAGATACGCAGTATTTT. Translated: CASSYGSYTDTQYF.